These 18 T cell receptor beta chains were sequenced from one sample in a study of OX40 agonist ivuxolimab in advanced cancers. Sequencing was performed with immunoSEQ multiplex PCR; in TCRdb, only in-frame clones are kept and a portion is missing. Of tens of thousands of clones detected, approximately 88% appear once; the ten largest clones hold more than 8%. This material consisted of CD4+ or CD8+ T cells sorted from blood, taken in a trial of the OX40 agonist ivuxolimab. The source of these receptors is an adult with an advanced solid tumor such as melanoma, head and neck, liver or kidney cancer.

This chain links TRBV9 with TRBJ2-1; 7 nucleotides agree with TRBD2. The germline V gene has CDR1 SGDLS and CDR2 YYNGEE. V shed 0 bases, J shed 0 bases, and the junction held 6 bases outside the gene matches. The CDR3 contains 17 residues. The CDR3 sequence is CASSVVGAGFSYNEQFF. CDR3 nucleotides: TGTGCCAGCAGCGTAGTGGGAGCGGGGTTCTCCTACAATGAGCAGTTCTTC.

The chain joins TRBV29-1 to TRBJ2-1; TRBD2 aligns across 9 bases. The CDR3 is made up of 15 amino acids. Germline V gene lookup returns CDR1 SQVTM and CDR2 ANQGSEA. Germline trimming cut 4 bases from V and 0 bases from J; bases unmatched to any gene: 4. This CDR3 reads CSVVTSGSSYNEQFF. The DNA for the CDR3 is TGCAGCGTTGTGACTAGCGGTAGCTCCTACAATGAGCAGTTCTTC.

The J gene is TRBJ2-4, the V gene TRBV10-3, with D perhaps matching TRBD2 (5 bases). With 5 bases removed from V and 0 bases from J, the gap between germline ends came to 14 bases. CDR1 ENHRY and CDR2 SYGVKD come from the germline V gene. CDR3 length: 16 residues. CDR3 residues: CAISPDFAIAKNIQYF. The CDR3, as DNA: TGTGCCATCAGTCCGGACTTCGCAATAGCCAAAAACATTCAGTACTTC.

The V gene is TRBV28, the J gene TRBJ1-2; D is unclear. Trimming took 4 bases from V and 8 from J, leaving 17 bases between them. Germline V gene data show CDR1 as MDHEN and CDR2 as SYDVKM. The CDR3 loop spans 14 amino acids. The CDR3 protein is CASSSLRRSRGYTF. CDR3 coding DNA: TGTGCCAGCAGTTCCCTCCGTAGATCCCGAGGCTACACCTTC.

Only one count was recorded for this clone. The rearrangement links TRBV19 to TRBJ2-7, with D maybe TRBD2 (5 bases). V lost 3 bases and J 1 base, leaving 13 bases between the germline ends. CDR1 and CDR2 (germline): LNHDA, SQIVND (reference sequence). This CDR3 comprises 15 residues. The CDR3 DNA is TGTGCCAGTAGTATCCTCGCGGCGGGTTCCTACGAGCAGTACTTC. Protein: CASSILAAGSYEQYF. The variable domain in full, completed from reference TRBV19 and TRBJ2-7, reads DGGITQSPKYLFRKEGQNVTLSCEQNLNHDAMYWYRQDPGQGLRLIYYSQIVNDFQKGDIAEGYSVSREKKESFPLTVTSAQKNPTAFYLCASSILAAGSYEQYFGPGTRLTVT.

J is TRBJ2-7 and V is TRBV11-2; no definite D call. Trimming removed 0 bases from V and 3 bases from J, with 9 bases in between. Germline CDR1 SGHAT, CDR2 FQNNGV. The CDR3 covers 14 residues. The CDR3 nucleotides are TGTGCCAGCAGCTTAGACTGGAGCAGCTACGAGCAGTACTTC. Amino acid sequence: CASSLDWSSYEQYF.

This clone was seen just once. V is TRBV7-2 and J is TRBJ2-7; 9 bases match TRBD2. Losses at the gene ends were 7 bases for V and 4 bases for J; bases not matched to a gene: 11. The CDR3 length is 15 residues. Looked up from germline, CDR1 is SGHTA and CDR2 is FQGNSA. Here the CDR3 reads CASTQPGLAYYEQYF. The CDR3 DNA follows: TGTGCCAGCACCCAGCCGGGACTAGCCTATTACGAGCAGTACTTC.

The chain employs TRBV6-5 and TRBJ1-3; D possibly corresponds to TRBD1 (6 bases). The CDR3 is made up of 14 amino acids. Germline V gives CDR1 MNHEY, CDR2 SVGAGI. With 2 bases removed from V and 4 bases from J, the gap between germline ends came to 9 bases. In DNA, the CDR3 is TGTGCCAGCAGTTACAGGGGGTCCGGAAACACCATATATTTT. Translation gives CASSYRGSGNTIYF.

This rearrangement joins TRBV27 to TRBJ2-5, with 12 bases lining up with TRBD2. Germline CDR1 is MNHEY and CDR2 is SMNVEV (reference sequence). The V and J ends lost 4 bases and 2 bases, in that order; junction bases with no gene match: 14. The length of the CDR3 is 19 residues. CDR3 amino acids: CASSSSSGGAQGRQETQYF. CDR3 DNA: TGTGCCAGCAGTTCCTCTAGCGGGGGGGCTCAGGGAAGGCAAGAGACCCAGTACTTC.

This clone was observed at least ten times. This sequence joins TRBV5-1 and TRBJ2-7, with 10 nucleotides matching TRBD1. Germline lookup yields CDR1 SGHRS and CDR2 YFSETQ. J lost 4 bases, V lost 0 bases, and 1 base had no gene match. CDR3 size: 14 residues. The chain's CDR3 is CASSLGTGGYEQYF. DNA of the CDR3: TGCGCCAGCAGCTTGGGGACAGGGGGGTACGAGCAGTACTTC.

This clone was seen only once. This chain uses TRBV10-3 with TRBJ2-5; 7 bases agree with TRBD2. This CDR3 spans 13 amino acids. J was trimmed by 5 bases and V by 4 bases; bases with no gene match: 4. From germline, CDR1 is ENHRY and CDR2 SYGVKD. The CDR3 DNA sequence: TGTGCCATCAGTGCGGCCGGGGGGGAGACCCAGTACTTC. Protein product: CAISAAGGETQYF.

This clone was seen just once. V gene TRBV19 combines with J gene TRBJ1-1; D uncertain. The CDR3 extends over 12 amino acids. V was shortened by 2 bases and J by 6 bases, with 7 bases between the two germline ends. Per germline, CDR1 LNHDA and CDR2 SQIVND (reference sequence). DNA for the CDR3: TGTGCCAGTAGTATAAGGCCAGCTGAAGCTTTCTTT. This gives the protein CASSIRPAEAFF.

V usage is TRBV9 and J usage is TRBJ2-7; TRBD2 matches at 9 bases. Germline CDR1 is SGDLS and CDR2 is YYNGEE. This CDR3 spans 16 amino acids. J gave up 4 bases and V 1 base, and 9 bases lay outside the gene matches. In DNA, the CDR3 is TGTGCCAGCAGCGTATCATCGGCGGGAGGGGTATACGAGCAGTACTTC. This sequence encodes CASSVSSAGGVYEQYF.

J is TRBJ1-1 and V is TRBV5-4; tentative D call: TRBD1 (5 bases). This CDR3 spans 16 amino acids. The germline CDR1 and CDR2 sequences are SGHNT and YYREEE (reference sequence). V lost 4 bases to trimming and J lost 0 bases, with 16 bases between them. The CDR3 loop is CASSHLQTAVNTEAFF. The CDR3 coding sequence is TGTGCCAGCAGCCACCTACAGACAGCCGTGAACACTGAAGCTTTCTTT. The full variable domain, its missing parts supplied by reference TRBV5-4 and TRBJ1-1, is ETGVTQSPTHLIKTRGQQVTLRCSSQSGHNTVSWYQQALGQGPQFIFQYYREEENGRGNFPPRFSGLQFPNYSSELNVNALELDDSALYLCASSHLQTAVNTEAFFGQGTRLTVV.

This clone was counted once. V usage is TRBV18 and J usage is TRBJ1-1, with 10 bases matching TRBD1. The CDR3 is 15 residues long. The ends lost 6 bases at V and 3 bases at J; junction bases unmatched: 7. The germline V gene encodes CDR1 KGHSH and CDR2 LQKENI. The CDR3 loop is CASSRTGGKDTEAFF. CDR3 coding DNA: TGTGCCAGCTCGCGGACAGGGGGGAAAGACACTGAAGCTTTCTTT.

The chain employs TRBV18 and TRBJ1-1, with 8 bases aligning to TRBD1. V dropped 2 bases and J dropped 1; count of bases not matched to a gene: 9. CDR3 length: 17 residues. Per germline, CDR1 KGHSH and CDR2 LQKENI. CDR3 loop: CASSPWQGASSNTEAFF. The DNA for the CDR3 is TGTGCCAGCTCACCATGGCAGGGGGCGTCGTCGAACACTGAAGCTTTCTTT.

The rearrangement joins TRBV18 to TRBJ2-7; 8 nucleotides align to TRBD1. The CDR3 length is 14 residues. The germline CDR1 and CDR2 sequences are KGHSH and LQKENI. The junction had 6 bases not matched to a gene; V was cut back by 3 bases and J by 5 bases. CDR3 in DNA: TGTGCCAGCTCACCTGACAGGGGTCGCGACGAGCAGTACTTC. It translates to CASSPDRGRDEQYF.

This clone was counted once. The chain couples TRBV27 to TRBJ2-3; weak D call: TRBD2 (7 bases). Germline lookup yields CDR1 MNHEY and CDR2 SMNVEV (reference sequence). The ends were cut back, 5 bases at V and 5 bases at J, with 20 bases in the middle. The CDR3 runs to 16 residues. CDR3: CASSPRFRGGRDTQYF. CDR3 nucleotides: TGTGCCAGCAGTCCCCGGTTTCGCGGGGGCCGAGATACGCAGTATTTT.